The rows below give T cell receptor beta chains drawn from one sample of a study of control samples from healthy donors and cancer patients. This table comes from immunoSEQ multiplex PCR, and its TCRdb copy is limited to in-frame clones, with some not included. The table lists about 84,000 clones, about nine tenths of them singletons. Sequencing input: blood. The receptors derive from a man aged 45-65 years in good health. The CDR3 runs from the conserved cysteine through the conserved F or W. A D gene is named only where the DNA matches it firmly. Not all rows give a size; the values are once, few, many and, for expanded clones, a class.

v_gene: TRBV19; j_gene: TRBJ1-3; abundance: -; d_gene: -; CDR3aa: CASSISGPGGNTIYF; CDR3nt: TGTGCCAGTAGTATTTCAGGACCGGGGGGAAACACCATATATTTT
v_gene: TRBV5-1; j_gene: TRBJ1-4; abundance: -; d_gene: -; CDR3aa: CASSLAPGRRAKLFF; CDR3nt: TGCGCCAGCAGCTTGGCCCCTGGGCGGCGCGCGAAACTGTTTTTT
v_gene: TRBV18; j_gene: TRBJ2-2; abundance: -; d_gene: TRBD1; CDR3aa: CASSPGTGGTTGELFF; CDR3nt: TGTGCCAGCTCACCGGGGACAGGGGGCACCACCGGGGAGCTGTTTTTT
v_gene: TRBV19; j_gene: TRBJ1-2; abundance: -; d_gene: TRBD1; CDR3aa: CASSIRQGIMIHGYTF; CDR3nt: TGTGCCAGTAGTATCAGACAGGGGATAATGATCCATGGCTACACCTTC
v_gene: TRBV29-1; j_gene: TRBJ2-2; abundance: -; d_gene: TRBD1; CDR3aa: CSVEDRAFVDTGELFF; CDR3nt: TGCAGCGTTGAGGACAGGGCTTTTGTGGACACCGGGGAGCTGTTTTTT
v_gene: TRBV5-1; j_gene: TRBJ1-5; abundance: few; d_gene: -; CDR3aa: CASSLTGERAQPQHF; CDR3nt: TGCGCCAGCAGCTTGACGGGGGAAAGGGCTCAGCCCCAGCATTTT
v_gene: TRBV11-2; j_gene: TRBJ2-7; abundance: -; d_gene: -; CDR3aa: CASSLATGAYEQYF; CDR3nt: TGTGCCAGCAGCTTAGCCACGGGGGCCTACGAGCAGTACTTC
v_gene: TRBV29-1; j_gene: TRBJ1-2; abundance: -; d_gene: TRBD1; CDR3aa: CSVGRAGGRGYTF; CDR3nt: TGCAGCGTTGGGAGAGCAGGGGGACGCGGCTACACCTTC
v_gene: TRBV7-9; j_gene: TRBJ1-2; abundance: -; d_gene: -; CDR3aa: CASAVGRLRDGYTF; CDR3nt: TGTGCCAGCGCCGTCGGGCGGTTAAGGGATGGCTACACCTTC
v_gene: TRBV30; j_gene: TRBJ1-1; abundance: -; d_gene: -; CDR3aa: CAWCQDLEAFF; CDR3nt: TGTGCCTGGTGCCAAGATTTAGAAGCTTTCTTT
v_gene: TRBV6-5; j_gene: TRBJ1-5; abundance: -; d_gene: -; CDR3aa: CASIWGSRNQPQHF; CDR3nt: TGTGCCAGCATATGGGGCAGCCGCAATCAGCCCCAGCATTTT
v_gene: TRBV5-7; j_gene: TRBJ2-5; abundance: once; d_gene: -; CDR3aa: CASSNSLDRYQETQYF; CDR3nt: TGTGCCAGCAGCAACAGTCTGGACAGATACCAAGAGACCCAGTACTTC
v_gene: TRBV19; j_gene: TRBJ1-5; abundance: -; d_gene: -; CDR3aa: CASSMVSGDQPQHF; CDR3nt: TGTGCCAGTAGTATGGTATCGGGAGATCAGCCCCAGCATTTT
v_gene: TRBV7-8; j_gene: TRBJ2-5; abundance: -; d_gene: -; CDR3aa: CASSSVGIQETQYF; CDR3nt: TGTGCCAGCAGCTCTGTGGGGATCCAAGAGACCCAGTACTTC
v_gene: TRBV19; j_gene: TRBJ2-5; abundance: -; d_gene: -; CDR3aa: CASSIGLIAGETQYF; CDR3nt: TGTGCCAGTAGTATCGGACTTATCGCTGGAGAGACCCAGTACTTC
v_gene: TRBV9; j_gene: TRBJ1-1; abundance: -; d_gene: TRBD1; CDR3aa: CASSIGTVATEAFF; CDR3nt: TGTGCCAGCAGCATAGGGACAGTCGCTACTGAAGCTTTCTTT
v_gene: TRBV21-1; j_gene: TRBJ1-5; abundance: -; d_gene: -; CDR3aa: CASSKGSVQLGNQPQHF; CDR3nt: TGTGCCAGCAGCAAAGGGTCAGTACAGTTGGGCAATCAGCCCCAGCATTTT
v_gene: TRBV5-1; j_gene: TRBJ2-5; abundance: -; d_gene: TRBD1; CDR3aa: CASSQGARETQYF; CDR3nt: TGCGCCAGCAGTCAGGGGGCGAGAGAGACCCAGTACTTC
v_gene: TRBV7-9; j_gene: TRBJ1-2; abundance: few; d_gene: TRBD1; CDR3aa: CASSLANDRGTNYGYTF; CDR3nt: TGTGCCAGCAGCTTAGCCAACGACAGGGGAACTAACTATGGCTACACCTTC
v_gene: TRBV7-2; j_gene: TRBJ2-7; abundance: -; d_gene: TRBD1; CDR3aa: CASKGQGSNEQYF; CDR3nt: TGTGCCTCTAAAGGACAGGGGTCAAACGAGCAGTACTTC
v_gene: TRBV5-1; j_gene: TRBJ1-3; abundance: -; d_gene: -; CDR3aa: CASSLVLSGSTIYF; CDR3nt: TGCGCCAGCAGCTTGGTCCTCTCAGGAAGCACCATATATTTT
v_gene: TRBV9; j_gene: TRBJ1-4; abundance: -; d_gene: -; CDR3aa: CASSVGGGREKLFF; CDR3nt: TGTGCCAGCAGCGTTGGCGGGGGGCGTGAAAAACTGTTTTTT
v_gene: TRBV5-1; j_gene: TRBJ1-1; abundance: -; d_gene: -; CDR3aa: CASSLPGAEAFF; CDR3nt: TGCGCCAGCAGCTTGCCCGGCGCTGAAGCTTTCTTT
v_gene: TRBV5-1; j_gene: TRBJ2-3; abundance: -; d_gene: -; CDR3aa: CASSLQGVSTDTQYF; CDR3nt: TGCGCCAGCAGCTTACAGGGAGTCAGCACAGATACGCAGTATTTT
v_gene: TRBV7-2; j_gene: TRBJ1-4; abundance: -; d_gene: TRBD1; CDR3aa: CASSPRQGRLTNEKLFF; CDR3nt: TGTGCCAGCAGCCCCCGACAGGGGAGGTTGACTAATGAAAAACTGTTTTTT
v_gene: TRBV10-1; j_gene: TRBJ1-6; abundance: -; d_gene: -; CDR3aa: CASSESGSYNSPLHF; CDR3nt: TGCGCCAGCAGTGAGTCCGGCTCCTATAATTCACCCCTCCACTTT
v_gene: TRBV27; j_gene: TRBJ1-1; abundance: -; d_gene: -; CDR3aa: CASSAAEAFF; CDR3nt: TGTGCCAGCAGTGCCGCTGAAGCTTTCTTT
v_gene: TRBV7-8; j_gene: TRBJ2-7; abundance: once; d_gene: -; CDR3aa: CASSLATHEQYF; CDR3nt: TGTGCCAGCAGCTTAGCGACGCACGAGCAGTACTTC
v_gene: TRBV29-1; j_gene: TRBJ1-4; abundance: -; d_gene: TRBD1; CDR3aa: CSVQRGRGEKLFF; CDR3nt: TGCAGCGTTCAAAGGGGGCGCGGTGAAAAACTGTTTTTT
v_gene: TRBV25-1; j_gene: TRBJ2-2; abundance: -; d_gene: -; CDR3aa: CASSGGPGGAGELFF; CDR3nt: TGTGCCAGCAGTGGGGGACCGGGTGGTGCCGGGGAGCTGTTTTTT
v_gene: TRBV12-5; j_gene: TRBJ2-1; abundance: -; d_gene: TRBD1; CDR3aa: CASEPRGRANEQFF; CDR3nt: TGTGCTAGTGAACCGAGGGGGCGCGCCAATGAGCAGTTCTTC
v_gene: TRBV29-1; j_gene: TRBJ2-3; abundance: -; d_gene: -; CDR3aa: CSVDPLQGRTDTQYF; CDR3nt: TGCAGCGTTGACCCACTACAGGGGAGGACAGATACGCAGTATTTT
v_gene: TRBV5-4; j_gene: TRBJ2-3; abundance: -; d_gene: TRBD1; CDR3aa: CASSIGQGTDTQYF; CDR3nt: TGTGCCAGCAGCATCGGACAGGGGACAGATACGCAGTATTTT
v_gene: TRBV5-6; j_gene: TRBJ2-7; abundance: -; d_gene: -; CDR3aa: CASSFGEAGEQYF; CDR3nt: TGTGCCAGCAGCTTTGGGGAGGCGGGCGAGCAGTACTTC
v_gene: TRBV7-8; j_gene: TRBJ2-5; abundance: -; d_gene: -; CDR3aa: CASSLVGETQYF; CDR3nt: TGTGCCAGCAGCTTAGTAGGAGAGACCCAGTACTTC
v_gene: TRBV5-1; j_gene: TRBJ1-1; abundance: -; d_gene: TRBD1; CDR3aa: CASSLRTGNTEAFF; CDR3nt: TGCGCCAGCAGCCTTAGGACAGGGAACACTGAAGCTTTCTTT
v_gene: TRBV10-3; j_gene: TRBJ1-5; abundance: -; d_gene: -; CDR3aa: CAIAVEGGANQPQHF; CDR3nt: TGTGCCATCGCGGTTGAAGGGGGTGCAAATCAGCCCCAGCATTTT
v_gene: TRBV4-3; j_gene: TRBJ1-1; abundance: -; d_gene: -; CDR3aa: CASSQADTPNTEAFF; CDR3nt: TGCGCCAGCAGCCAAGCGGACACGCCGAACACTGAAGCTTTCTTT
v_gene: TRBV29-1; j_gene: TRBJ1-6; abundance: few; d_gene: TRBD1; CDR3aa: CSARDREYSPLHF; CDR3nt: TGCAGCGCCCGGGACAGGGAATATTCACCCCTCCACTTT
v_gene: TRBV18; j_gene: TRBJ1-2; abundance: -; d_gene: -; CDR3aa: CASSPESQINYGYTF; CDR3nt: TGTGCCAGCTCACCAGAATCACAGATTAACTATGGCTACACCTTC
v_gene: TRBV9; j_gene: TRBJ2-3; abundance: -; d_gene: TRBD2; CDR3aa: CASSVDGTSGGPDTQYF; CDR3nt: TGTGCCAGCAGCGTCGACGGGACTAGCGGGGGGCCAGATACGCAGTATTTT
v_gene: TRBV5-1; j_gene: TRBJ1-3; abundance: -; d_gene: -; CDR3aa: CASSLSDPFSGNTIYF; CDR3nt: TGCGCCAGCAGCTTAAGCGATCCCTTCTCTGGAAACACCATATATTTT
v_gene: TRBV6-5; j_gene: TRBJ1-2; abundance: -; d_gene: -; CDR3aa: CASSYSRNYGYTF; CDR3nt: TGTGCCAGCAGTTACTCGAGGAACTATGGCTACACCTTC
v_gene: TRBV18; j_gene: TRBJ1-6; abundance: -; d_gene: TRBD1; CDR3aa: CASSLLPGQGTSPLHF; CDR3nt: TGTGCCAGCTCACTTCTTCCGGGACAGGGGACTTCACCCCTCCACTTT
v_gene: TRBV7-2; j_gene: TRBJ2-7; abundance: few; d_gene: -; CDR3aa: CASSSTYASPQNKYF; CDR3nt: TGTGCCAGCAGCTCAACATACGCTAGCCCCCAAAACAAGTACTTC
v_gene: TRBV7-9; j_gene: TRBJ1-3; abundance: -; d_gene: TRBD1; CDR3aa: CASSRQGDSGNTIYF; CDR3nt: TGTGCCAGCAGCAGACAGGGAGATTCTGGAAACACCATATATTTT